Following are 32 T cell receptor beta chains from one sample sequenced in a study of regulatory T cells in long-lasting Graves disease. The time point here: persistent/refractory GD, antithyroid drugs over 5 years with positive TRAb. Scientists built the TCR library using RNA that was extracted from PBMCs. Arm-PCR with iRepertoire HTBI primers amplified the CDR3 regions for these TCR beta libraries. TCRdb redid the calling of the multiplex PCR reads with MiXCR, one entry per CDR3 protein. The sample yields hundreds of thousands of distinct CDR3 sequences, about 20% seen once. This material consisted of peripheral blood mononuclear cells (PBMCs), taken when the disease was refractory, from a patient treated with antithyroid drugs. The source is a female donor with Graves disease.

This clonotype was observed a handful of times. The V gene is TRBV7-2, the J gene TRBJ1-1; TRBD1 aligns across 8 bases. The trim removed 1 base at V and 8 bases at J, leaving 12 bases unmatched. Germline loops: CDR1 SGHTA, CDR2 FQGNSA. The CDR3 runs to 16 residues. CDR3 nucleotides: TGTGCCAGCAGCTTAGGAACGAGGGGCCGGACAGGGGAAGCTTTCTTT. Its translation: CASSLGTRGRTGEAFF.

About this clonotype itself: An end of the junction differs from the germline gene, which may be a read error. The chain carries TRBV28 and TRBJ2-7; maybe TRBD2 (5 bases). This CDR3 spans 14 amino acids. Germline loops: CDR1 MDHEN, CDR2 SYDVKM. The CDR3 sequence is CAGSLDGNAYEQYF. In DNA form, the CDR3 reads TGTGCCGGCAGTTTAGACGGGAACGCCTACGAGCAGTACTTC.

There are many counts of this clonotype. The chain recombines TRBV28 with TRBJ2-6; D tentatively reads TRBD1 or TRBD2 (6 bases each). This CDR3 contains 16 residues. Germline V gene data show CDR1 as MDHEN and CDR2 as SYDVKM. Trimming cost V 8 bases and J 1 base, with 15 bases left between them. In DNA form, the CDR3 reads TGTGCCAGCGGGCCGGGGGCGCAGTCTGGGGCCAACGTCCTGACTTTC. Translating it yields CASGPGAQSGANVLTF. The full variable domain, rest sourced from reference TRBV28 and TRBJ2-6, is DVKVTQSSRYLVKRTGEKVFLECVQDMDHENMFWYRQDPGLGLRLIYFSYDVKMKEKGDIPEGYSVSREKKERFSLILESASTNQTSMYLCASGPGAQSGANVLTFGAGSRLTVL.

The table lists this clonotype with a few counts. This chain uses TRBV19 with TRBJ1-5, with D unclear. Germline V gene lookup returns CDR1 LNHDA and CDR2 SQIVND (reference sequence). Trimming left V 5 bases short and J 3 bases short, with 5 bases between. The CDR3 consists of 12 residues. The CDR3 reads CASSLYNQPQHF. Written as DNA, the CDR3 is TGTGCCAGTAGTTTATACAATCAGCCCCAGCATTTT.

This clonotype showed up many times. Germline is not matched at one junction end, which may reflect a read error. V and J are TRBV4-3 and TRBJ2-5; D possibly corresponds to TRBD1 (5 bases). The CDR3 totals 13 residues. Germline V lookup: CDR1 LGHNA, CDR2 YSLEER. The CDR3 DNA reads as TGTGCCAGCAGCCAAGATTCAGGGGAGACCCAGTACTTC. Protein sequence: CASSQDSGETQYF.

This clonotype has ten or more counts. This chain joins TRBV3-1 and TRBJ1-1; D not resolved. The V end was cut by 2 bases, the J end by 4 bases, with 11 bases between. Germline lookup yields CDR1 LGHDT and CDR2 YNNKEL (reference sequence). This CDR3 is 14 amino acids long. CDR3 nucleotide sequence: TGTGCCAGCAGCCAATTGTCGACGTCCACTGAAGCTTTCTTT. Translation: CASSQLSTSTEAFF.

This clonotype was picked up a small number of times. The chain links TRBV5-4 to TRBJ2-6, with D perhaps matching TRBD1 (6 bases). CDR1 and CDR2 (germline): SGHNT, YYREEE (reference sequence). The CDR3 has 17 amino acids. V was shortened by 4 bases and J by 0 bases, with 14 bases between the two germline ends. The CDR3 loop reads CASSGPDSTSGANVLTF. DNA for the CDR3: TGTGCCAGCAGCGGACCGGACAGTACCTCTGGGGCCAACGTCCTGACTTTC.

This clonotype was detected many times. The rearrangement joins TRBV6-1 to TRBJ2-5; possible D gene TRBD1, 6 bases. The V and J ends lost 3 bases and 5 bases respectively, with 13 bases between them. Germline lookup yields CDR1 MNHNS and CDR2 SASEGT. This CDR3 is built from 14 residues. The DNA for the CDR3 is TGTGCCAGCAGTGATGGGGGCGCGGGTGAGACCCAGTACTTC. The encoded protein is CASSDGGAGETQYF.

This clonotype was recorded many times. The V call is TRBV12-3 or TRBV12-4, the J call TRBJ1-5; no definite D call. V dropped 3 bases and J dropped 6 bases, with 9 bases sitting between them. The CDR3 totals 13 residues. CDR3 residues: CASSFSSSQPQHF. As DNA, the CDR3 is TGTGCCAGCAGTTTTTCCAGCTCTCAGCCCCAGCATTTT.

This clonotype was detected once. The CDR3 here is CAIRDPAVREGPNYGYTF. In nucleotides, the CDR3 is TGTGCCATCAGGGACCCGGCGGTCAGGGAGGGACCCAACTATGGCTACACCTTC. The rearrangement joins TRBV10-3 to TRBJ1-2; D is possibly TRBD1 (5 bases). Trimming removed 6 bases from V and 2 bases from J, with 25 bases in between. Germline values: CDR1 ENHRY, CDR2 SYGVKD. The CDR3 sequence is 18 residues long.

This clonotype was recorded a few times. The chain combines TRBV5-1 with TRBJ2-7; TRBD1 matches at 7 bases. V trimming: 4 bases; J trimming: 3 bases; junction bases outside the gene matches: 7. Germline V gene data show CDR1 as SGHRS and CDR2 as YFSETQ. The CDR3 contains 14 residues. The CDR3 nucleotides are TGCGCCAGCAGCCTCCAGGGGGTCCTCTACGAGCAGTACTTC. This codes for CASSLQGVLYEQYF.

The J gene is TRBJ2-7, the V gene TRBV9; tentatively, D is TRBD1 or TRBD2 (6 bases each). This CDR3 spans 17 amino acids. Deletions cut 4 bases from V and 6 bases from J, with 26 bases between. Germline lookup yields CDR1 SGDLS and CDR2 YYNGEE. The CDR3 nucleotides are TGTGCCAGCAGCCCTATACTGGGCGGGGACAAGGCTGCCGAGCAGTACTTC. Protein sequence: CASSPILGGDKAAEQYF.

This chain connects TRBV28 to TRBJ2-3, with a possible D match to TRBD2 (6 bases). Germline CDR1 MDHEN, CDR2 SYDVKM. The germline V and J ends were trimmed by 5 bases and 5 bases, with 20 bases remaining between them. This CDR3 is built from 16 residues. The CDR3, as DNA: TGTGCCAGCAGTCTCCTCTTGGACGGACTAAAAGATACGCAGTATTTT. Translation: CASSLLLDGLKDTQYF.

The sample holds many counts of this clonotype. V usage is TRBV28 and J usage is TRBJ2-7; no clear D gene. CDR3 size: 15 residues. Deletions cut 4 bases from V and 1 base from J, with 14 bases between. CDR1 and CDR2 (germline): MDHEN, SYDVKM. CDR3 amino acids: CASSSRPRSSYEQYF. CDR3 DNA sequence: TGTGCCAGCAGTTCAAGGCCCCGTTCTTCCTACGAGCAGTACTTC.

This clonotype was seen only a few times. This sequence joins TRBV20-1 and TRBJ1-4; D is ambiguous. The CDR3 loop spans 17 amino acids. Trimming left V 0 bases short and J 0 bases short, with 14 bases between. Germline V lookup: CDR1 DFQATT, CDR2 SNEGSKA (reference sequence). CDR3 coding DNA: TGCAGTGCTAGAGATCGGCGCACTGATGCAACTAATGAAAAACTGTTTTTT. Translation gives CSARDRRTDATNEKLFF.

V is TRBV20-1 and J is TRBJ2-7; TRBD1 matches 8 bases. This CDR3 spans 17 amino acids. The ends lost 0 bases at V and 5 bases at J; junction bases unmatched: 15. Germline loops: CDR1 DFQATT, CDR2 SNEGSKA (reference sequence). The CDR3 DNA sequence: TGCAGTGCTAGAGATCAGCAACGGACAGGGATTTCCCACGAGCAGTACTTC. Residues: CSARDQQRTGISHEQYF.

This clonotype was seen many times. The rearrangement uses TRBV19 and TRBJ2-7; no clear D. The CDR3 sequence is 11 residues long. The germline V and J ends were trimmed by 8 bases and 3 bases, with 8 bases remaining between them. Germline CDR1 is LNHDA and CDR2 is SQIVND (reference sequence). Here the CDR3 DNA reads TGTGCCAGTTCGATCGGCTACGAGCAGTACTTC. This sequence encodes CASSIGYEQYF.

The sample holds many counts of this clonotype. V usage is TRBV6-1 and J usage is TRBJ1-5; no firm D call. V was clipped by 3 bases and J by 1 base, with 1 base between them. Germline V gene sequence: CDR1 MNHNS, CDR2 SASEGT. CDR3 size: 12 residues. CDR3 protein: CASSDSNQPQHF. The CDR3 DNA reads TGTGCCAGCAGTGACAGCAATCAGCCCCAGCATTTT.

J is TRBJ2-2 and V is TRBV7-3; D possibly matches TRBD1 or TRBD2 (5 bases each). This CDR3 has 17 residues. V lost 6 bases to trimming and J lost 0 bases, with 17 bases between them. Per the germline V gene, CDR1 is SGHTA and CDR2 is FQGTGA. The CDR3 region is CASSLRPGTTNTGELFF. The CDR3 nucleotides are TGTGCCAGCAGTTTACGACCCGGGACCACGAACACCGGGGAGCTGTTTTTT.

For this clonotype: A much larger clonotype is one base distant, so this may be a read error. The chain employs TRBV9 and TRBJ1-2; no clear D gene. The CDR3 has 13 amino acids. Germline V lookup: CDR1 SGDLS, CDR2 YYNGEE. CDR3 amino acids: CASSPTASYRYTF. DNA of the CDR3: TGTGCCAGCAGCCCAACAGCGTCCTATCGCTACACCTTC.

The chain combines TRBV28 with TRBJ1-2, with D perhaps TRBD1 (5 bases). The V end was cut by 10 bases, the J end by 2 bases, with 11 bases between. In germline, CDR1 is MDHEN, CDR2 SYDVKM. The CDR3 covers 12 residues. This CDR3 is CAILRGNYGYTF. The DNA of the CDR3 is TGTGCCATCTTAAGGGGAAACTATGGCTACACCTTC.

Comment on this clonotype: Since no conserved phenylalanine or tryptophan closes the CDR3, a read error is the likely cause. J is TRBJ2-7 and V is TRBV5-1; 9 bases fit TRBD1. V lost 0 bases to trimming and J lost 2 bases; unmatched junction nucleotides: 6. The CDR3 covers 16 residues. CDR1 is SGHRS, CDR2 YFSETQ, per germline. This CDR3 is CASSLATGTGTYEQYL. DNA of the CDR3: TGCGCCAGCAGCTTGGCCACCGGGACAGGGACCTACGAGCAGTACCTC.

This clonotype was seen at least ten times. An end of the junction does not agree with germline; a read error may underlie this. J is TRBJ1-5 and V is TRBV6-5; 7 bases line up with TRBD1. The CDR3 is 17 amino acids. Germline V gene data show CDR1 as MNHEY and CDR2 as SVGAGI. The CDR3 spells CASSNSNRGRGNQPQHF. In DNA, the CDR3 is TGTGCCAGCAGTAACTCTAACAGGGGAAGGGGCAATCAGCCCCAGCATTTT.

This clonotype was seen at least ten times. The chain recombines TRBV7-9 with TRBJ2-7; 7 bases are shared with TRBD2. The V segment lost 3 bases and the J segment 6 bases; nucleotides outside the gene matches: 5. Germline-derived CDR1 and CDR2 are SEHNR and FQNEAQ (reference sequence). CDR3 length: 13 residues. CDR3 amino acids: CASSLGREGEQYF. CDR3 sequence (DNA): TGTGCCAGCAGCTTGGGCAGGGAGGGCGAGCAGTACTTC.

The rearrangement links TRBV9 to TRBJ2-7; maybe TRBD1 (5 bases). This CDR3 is 13 amino acids long. Germline V gives CDR1 SGDLS, CDR2 YYNGEE. Trimming cost V 0 bases and J 6 bases, with 10 bases left between them. The CDR3 nucleotides read TGTGCCAGCAGCGTAGCGTCAGGGTTCGAGCAGTACTTC. This encodes CASSVASGFEQYF.

This clonotype was observed many times. The chain joins TRBV3-1 to TRBJ2-7; D is unclear. Germline-derived CDR1 and CDR2 are LGHDT and YNNKEL (reference sequence). The germline V and J ends were trimmed by 5 bases and 5 bases, with 16 bases remaining between them. The CDR3 has 14 amino acids. The DNA of the CDR3 is TGTGCCAGCAGCTCCGAGTTGCGTGGCAACGAGCAGTACTTC. The encoded protein is CASSSELRGNEQYF.

Comment on this clonotype: A far larger clone is just one base off, so this is likely a read error. This chain joins TRBV6-9 and TRBJ2-7; D gene unclear. Germline loops: CDR1 MNHGY, CDR2 SVAAGI. This CDR3 region has 12 residues. Trimming cost V 3 bases and J 6 bases, with 9 bases left between them. CDR3 coding DNA: TGTGCCAGCAGTTACGAGCGCTTCGAGCAGTACTTC. It translates to CASSYERFEQYF.

This clonotype was counted ten times or more. This chain links TRBV24-1 with TRBJ1-2; the D is unclear. CDR1 KGHDR and CDR2 SFDVKD come from the germline V gene. V dropped 3 bases and J dropped 4 bases, with 14 bases sitting between them. The CDR3 loop spans 15 amino acids. CDR3 nucleotides: TGTGCCACCAGTGATCGTGAGGCGCCATCCTATGGCTACACCTTC. It translates to CATSDREAPSYGYTF.

This clonotype has a handful of counts. V is TRBV18 and J is TRBJ2-1; D unclear. Germline assignment: CDR1 KGHSH and CDR2 LQKENI. Trimming removed 3 bases from V and 7 bases from J, with 4 bases in between. The CDR3 is 11 amino acids. In DNA, the CDR3 is TGTGCCAGCTCACCGGGGAATGAGCAGTTCTTC. Protein sequence: CASSPGNEQFF.

This clonotype was counted a few times. The rearrangement uses TRBV5-4 and TRBJ1-2; D remains unclear. CDR1 and CDR2 (germline): SGHNT, YYREEE (reference sequence). V lost 0 bases and J 8 bases, leaving 11 bases between the germline ends. The CDR3 is 13 amino acids. The CDR3: CASSLVAAQGYTF. The CDR3 region has the DNA TGTGCCAGCAGCTTGGTGGCGGCACAGGGCTACACCTTC. The complete variable domain, with remaining parts taken from reference TRBV5-4 and TRBJ1-2, reads ETGVTQSPTHLIKTRGQQVTLRCSSQSGHNTVSWYQQALGQGPQFIFQYYREEENGRGNFPPRFSGLQFPNYSSELNVNALELDDSALYLCASSLVAAQGYTFGSGTRLTVV.

This clonotype has at least ten counts. The V gene is TRBV27, the J gene TRBJ2-7; D unclear. CDR3 length: 13 residues. V was trimmed by 6 bases and J by 3 bases, leaving 12 bases between them. Germline values: CDR1 MNHEY, CDR2 SMNVEV (reference sequence). CDR3 sequence (DNA): TGTGCCAGCAGCTGGGAATTCGGCTACGAGCAGTACTTC. Its translation is CASSWEFGYEQYF.

This clonotype showed up many times. The gene calls are TRBV12-3 or TRBV12-4 and TRBJ2-2; D remains ambiguous. The CDR3 runs to 18 residues. The V gene lost 5 bases and the J gene lost 0 bases, with 19 bases spanning the gap. The CDR3 nucleotides read TGTGCCAGCAGTCGTGGCAGACAAGTACTCGCGAACACCGGGGAGCTGTTTTTT. This sequence encodes CASSRGRQVLANTGELFF.